These 22 T cell receptor beta chains came from one sample sequenced in a study of breast tumors, draining lymph nodes, adjacent tissues. TCRdb re-derived calls from the multiplex PCR reads in MiXCR, one entry per CDR3 protein. The sample contains 50,000 to 55,000 distinct CDR3 sequences, about 40% of which appear only once. The sequenced sample was breast tumor tissue. These receptors all stem from a female donor with breast cancer. Some clones in this sample may be carry-over from other donors' samples.

This clonotype was counted only a few times. The V and J genes are TRBV19 and TRBJ1-6, with TRBD1 as a possible D gene (5 bases). The V end was cut by 6 bases, the J end by 3 bases, with 9 bases between. The CDR3 runs to 14 residues. Germline V gene sequence: CDR1 LNHDA, CDR2 SQIVND (reference sequence). The CDR3 sequence is CASSGGGYNSPLHF. CDR3 DNA sequence: TGTGCCAGTAGCGGTGGGGGCTATAATTCACCCCTCCACTTT.

This chain connects TRBV2 to TRBJ2-5, with D maybe TRBD2 (6 bases). The germline gives CDR1 SNHLY, CDR2 FYNNEI. CDR3 length: 13 residues. V gave up 7 bases and J gave up 5 bases, with 14 bases separating them. CDR3 DNA sequence: TGTGCCAGCAACCGGGAGATTCGGGAGACCCAGTACTTC. Its translation is CASNREIRETQYF.

Many counts were recorded for this clonotype. In DNA form, the CDR3 reads TGTGCCAGCAGGCTGGGCGGGCGGGATGAGCAGTTCTTC. Amino acids: CASRLGGRDEQFF. The V gene is TRBV28, the J gene TRBJ2-1; perhaps TRBD2 as D (5 bases). V was cut by 6 bases and J by 8 bases, with 14 bases left in between. Per the germline V gene, CDR1 is MDHEN and CDR2 is SYDVKM. The CDR3 loop spans 13 amino acids. Filled out from reference TRBV28 and TRBJ2-1, the complete variable domain reads DVKVTQSSRYLVKRTGEKVFLECVQDMDHENMFWYRQDPGLGLRLIYFSYDVKMKEKGDIPEGYSVSREKKERFSLILESASTNQTSMYLCASRLGGRDEQFFGPGTRLTVL.

On this clonotype: Compared with germline, one end of the junction differs, possibly owing to a read error. The chain uses TRBV24-1 and TRBJ2-2, with D uncertain. Germline assignment: CDR1 KGHDR and CDR2 SFDVKD. This CDR3 is built from 13 residues. In nucleotides, the CDR3 is TGTGCTACCAGTGACGCCACCCATAGGGAGCTGTTTTTT. Translation: CATSDATHRELFF.

This clonotype was detected many times. The junction shows a germline mismatch at one end, possibly a read error. This sequence joins TRBV2 and TRBJ1-6; D may be TRBD1 (6 bases). CDR1 SNHLY and CDR2 FYNNEI come from the germline V gene. The CDR3 loop spans 15 amino acids. The CDR3 coding sequence is TGTGCCAGCAGGGAAGACAGGTCCTATAATTCACCCCTCCACTTT. It is translated as CASREDRSYNSPLHF.

The sample holds many counts of this clonotype. This chain uses TRBV30 with TRBJ1-4; D is unresolved. The germline gives CDR1 GTSNPN, CDR2 SVGIG (reference sequence). V shed 1 base and J shed 6 bases, with 9 bases lying between them. The CDR3 is 13 residues long. The DNA for the CDR3 is TGTGCCTGGAGTGCTGGGTCCGATGAAAAACTGTTTTTT. It translates to CAWSAGSDEKLFF.

At least ten counts were recorded for this clonotype. The J gene is TRBJ2-5, the V gene TRBV6-6, with a tentative D call TRBD2 (7 bases). The V gene's germline CDR1 is MNHNY and CDR2 SVGAGI (reference sequence). The CDR3 covers 17 residues. V lost 0 bases and J 3 bases, leaving 17 bases between the germline ends. The CDR3 region has the DNA TGTGCCAGCAGTTACTCAGGGGGGGGCAGAGGGAAAGAGACCCAGTACTTC. Amino acid sequence: CASSYSGGGRGKETQYF.

This clonotype was seen at least ten times. The gene calls are TRBV5-1 and TRBJ2-1; D unclear. CDR3 length: 15 residues. The germline V gene has CDR1 SGHRS and CDR2 YFSETQ. V shed 3 bases and J shed 5 bases, with 15 bases lying between them. DNA for the CDR3: TGCGCCAGCAGCTCCGTGCGAGGCGGCGACAATGAGCAGTTCTTC. This translates into CASSSVRGGDNEQFF.

The table lists this clonotype with many counts. The chain employs TRBV28 and TRBJ2-7; perhaps TRBD1 as D (6 bases). The V gene lost 5 bases and the J gene lost 4 bases, with 15 bases spanning the gap. CDR1 is MDHEN and CDR2 is SYDVKM in the germline V gene. The CDR3 runs 14 residues. The CDR3 is CASSIDRFGYEQYF. The DNA of the CDR3 is TGTGCCAGCAGTATTGACAGGTTTGGTTACGAGCAGTACTTC.

This clonotype came up many times. J is TRBJ2-2 and V is TRBV6-2 or TRBV6-3; 8 bases agree with TRBD1. CDR3 length equals 15 residues. V shed 6 bases, J shed 4 bases, and the junction held 7 bases outside the gene matches. Germline V gene lookup returns CDR1 MNHEY and CDR2 SVGEGT. CDR3 coding DNA: TGTGCCAGCAGACCAACAGGGGGTATCACCGGGGAGCTGTTTTTT. Its translation: CASRPTGGITGELFF.

This clonotype was recorded many times. The J gene is TRBJ1-5, the V gene TRBV6-5, with D perhaps matching TRBD1 (5 bases). Trimming removed 6 bases at V and 1 base at J, with 13 bases between. From germline, CDR1 is MNHEY and CDR2 SVGAGI. The CDR3 covers 15 residues. The CDR3 sequence: CASRTTRDSNQPQHF. The DNA for the CDR3 is TGTGCCAGCAGAACCACCCGGGACAGCAATCAGCCCCAGCATTTT.

The chain is built from TRBV6-2 or TRBV6-3 and TRBJ2-7, with 7 bases matching TRBD2. The CDR3 sequence is 15 residues long. Germline loops: CDR1 MNHEY, CDR2 SVGEGT. V was pared by 4 bases and J by 2 bases, with 8 bases of the junction left unmatched. The CDR3 sequence: CASSFFLAAAYEQYF. CDR3 DNA: TGTGCCAGCAGTTTTTTCCTAGCGGCTGCCTACGAGCAGTACTTC.

The chain has TRBV29-1 and TRBJ1-3; maybe TRBD1 (6 bases). V lost 8 bases and J lost 5, with 13 bases in between. The V gene's germline CDR1 is SQVTM and CDR2 ANQGSEA. There are 12 residues in the CDR3. This chain's CDR3 is CSLMTGRNTIYF. In DNA, the CDR3 is TGCAGCTTGATGACAGGACGAAACACCATATATTTT.

The CDR3 here is CASSEHKGDYGYTF. In DNA form, the CDR3 reads TGTGCCAGCAGCGAGCATAAGGGCGACTATGGCTACACCTTC. V usage is TRBV2 and J usage is TRBJ1-2; unclear D gene. Germline V gene lookup returns CDR1 SNHLY and CDR2 FYNNEI. V lost 6 bases to trimming and J lost 3 bases, with 14 bases between them. The CDR3 runs to 14 residues.

This clonotype was found many times. The chain recombines TRBV6-4 with TRBJ2-1, with D maybe TRBD2 (5 bases). There are 13 residues in the CDR3. CDR1 and CDR2 from the germline V gene are MRHNA and SNTAGT. With 5 bases removed from V and 9 bases from J, the gap between germline ends came to 14 bases. CDR3 in amino acids: CASSHLGEGEQFF. The CDR3 nucleotides read TGTGCCAGCAGTCACCTCGGTGAGGGTGAGCAGTTCTTC.

This clonotype occurred many times. V and J are TRBV30 and TRBJ2-1; 7 bases line up with TRBD1. The ends lost 5 bases at V and 5 bases at J; junction bases unmatched: 9. Germline V gene lookup returns CDR1 GTSNPN and CDR2 SVGIG (reference sequence). The CDR3 totals 14 residues. The CDR3 sequence is CAWGPGQFDNEQFF. The DNA of the CDR3 is TGTGCCTGGGGTCCGGGACAGTTCGACAATGAGCAGTTCTTC.

This clonotype was found many times. The rearrangement joins TRBV28 to TRBJ1-6, with 8 bases lining up with TRBD1. CDR3 length: 14 residues. After removal of 3 bases from V and 10 bases from J, the junction contained 5 bases not matched to a gene. The germline V gene has CDR1 MDHEN and CDR2 SYDVKM. CDR3 amino acids: CASSFPDRDSPLHF. The CDR3 DNA reads as TGTGCCAGCAGTTTCCCGGACAGGGACTCACCCCTCCACTTT.

The rearrangement uses TRBV6-1 and TRBJ1-6, with D possibly matching TRBD1 (5 bases). CDR3 length equals 16 residues. The germline V and J ends were trimmed by 5 bases and 7 bases, with 18 bases remaining between them. CDR1 is MNHNS, CDR2 SASEGT, per germline. The CDR3 is CASSYSGRAENSPLHF. The CDR3 DNA follows: TGTGCCAGCAGTTACTCCGGCAGGGCGGAGAATTCACCCCTCCACTTT.

Note on this clonotype: This may arise from a read error, as a much more abundant clone is one base away. V is TRBV20-1 and J is TRBJ2-1, with D tentatively TRBD2 (6 bases). The germline V and J ends were trimmed by 0 bases and 6 bases, with 15 bases remaining between them. Germline assignment: CDR1 DFQATT and CDR2 SNEGSKA (reference sequence). The CDR3 runs to 15 residues. CDR3 in DNA: TGCAGTGCTAGAGATACCCGGGGACTCCCCAATGAGCAGTTCTTC. Protein: CSARDTRGLPNEQFF.

This clonotype was detected a few times. J is TRBJ1-3 and V is TRBV7-2; D is possibly TRBD1 (6 bases). V dropped 5 bases and J dropped 3 bases, with 11 bases sitting between them. The CDR3 consists of 14 residues. Germline lookup yields CDR1 SGHTA and CDR2 FQGNSA. CDR3 DNA: TGTGCCAGCAGCATACAGGGAGGTGGAAACACCATATATTTT. Amino acid sequence: CASSIQGGGNTIYF.

The J gene is TRBJ1-2, the V gene TRBV6-5, with 10 bases that match TRBD1. Unmatched junction bases numbered 16, after V lost 6 bases and J lost 9 bases. Germline V CDR1 and CDR2: MNHEY, SVGAGI. CDR3 size: 16 residues. The CDR3 DNA is TGTGCCAGCAGCCCCGCCAAGACAGGGGGCTTATTTAGCTACACCTTC. Residues: CASSPAKTGGLFSYTF.

There are a few counts of this clonotype. This chain connects TRBV30 to TRBJ1-2; D is uncertain. Looked up from germline, CDR1 is GTSNPN and CDR2 is SVGIG (reference sequence). V lost 3 bases and J 5 bases, leaving 10 bases between the germline ends. The CDR3 is 12 residues long. This chain's CDR3 is CAWRVSPYGYTF. In DNA form, the CDR3 reads TGTGCCTGGAGGGTGTCACCATATGGCTACACCTTC.